The next 25 T cell receptor beta chains were all read from a single sample in a study of blood T cell repertoires in COVID-19. Sequencing was performed with immunoSEQ multiplex PCR; in TCRdb, only in-frame clones are kept and a portion is missing. Of 55,000 to 85,000 clones in the sample, approximately 90% were seen once. The sample taken for sequencing was peripheral blood. The origin of the receptors is a woman between 18 and 29 years old with acute or convalescent COVID-19.

This clone was observed once. This chain connects TRBV30 to TRBJ2-7; TRBD2 agrees at 7 bases. Germline V CDR1 and CDR2: GTSNPN, SVGIG (reference sequence). The CDR3 has 16 amino acids. Losses at the gene ends were 1 base for V and 1 base for J; bases not matched to a gene: 10. Here the CDR3 DNA reads TGTGCCTGGAGTGAGTATGGCCGGGGAGGGTCCTACGAGCAGTACTTC. Its protein is CAWSEYGRGGSYEQYF.

This clone was observed once. CDR3 nucleotides: TGTGCCAGCAGACTGGTCATTACAGATACGCAGTATTTT. Protein sequence: CASRLVITDTQYF. The rearrangement joins TRBV6-4 to TRBJ2-3; D is unresolved. There are 13 residues in the CDR3. The germline CDR1 and CDR2 sequences are MRHNA and SNTAGT. V lost 6 bases to trimming and J lost 3 bases, with 10 bases between them.

The gene calls are TRBV2 and TRBJ1-2, with D maybe TRBD1 (5 bases). The CDR3 totals 15 residues. The germline V gene encodes CDR1 SNHLY and CDR2 FYNNEI. V was trimmed by 3 bases and J by 5 bases, leaving 16 bases between them. The CDR3 sequence: CASSEQGEVGYGYTF. CDR3 in DNA: TGTGCCAGCAGTGAGCAAGGGGAGGTTGGGTATGGCTACACCTTC.

This clone came up a few times. The chain couples TRBV2 to TRBJ1-2; 7 bases are a match to TRBD1. Germline loops: CDR1 SNHLY, CDR2 FYNNEI. The CDR3 runs to 16 residues. The junction had 9 bases not matched to a gene; V was cut back by 3 bases and J by 2 bases. CDR3 region: CASSDTGERGNYGYTF. The CDR3 region has the DNA TGTGCCAGCAGTGACACAGGGGAGAGGGGAAACTATGGCTACACCTTC.

This clone appeared a few times. The CDR3 region is CASSSPGGHTEAFF. For the CDR3, the DNA is TGTGCCAGCAGTTCCCCGGGAGGTCACACTGAAGCTTTCTTT. The gene calls are TRBV27 and TRBJ1-1; unclear D gene. The V end was cut by 4 bases, the J end by 3 bases, with 12 bases between. CDR1 and CDR2 from the germline V gene are MNHEY and SMNVEV (reference sequence). The length of the CDR3 is 14 residues.

The chain's CDR3 is CASSQQGRELFF. The CDR3 nucleotides are TGCGCCAGCAGCCAACAGGGTAGGGAGCTGTTTTTT. This sequence joins TRBV5-1 and TRBJ2-2, with D possibly being TRBD1 (6 bases). The CDR3 is made up of 12 amino acids. The V gene lost 4 bases and the J gene lost 9 bases, with 10 bases spanning the gap. Germline V gene sequence: CDR1 SGHRS, CDR2 YFSETQ. Variable domain in full (rest from reference TRBV5-1 and TRBJ2-2): KAGVTQTPRYLIKTRGQQVTLSCSPISGHRSVSWYQQTPGQGLQFLFEYFSETQRNKGNFPGRFSGRQFSNSRSEMNVSTLELGDSALYLCASSQQGRELFFGEGSRLTVL.

In its sample, this clone was seen a few times. The genes are TRBV5-1 and TRBJ2-3, with D tentatively TRBD1 (6 bases). Trimming cost V 6 bases and J 1 base, with 15 bases left between them. Germline CDR1 and CDR2: SGHRS and YFSETQ. The CDR3 runs 15 residues. The DNA of the CDR3 is TGCGCCAGCAAACAGGGCCTAACTGGCACAGATACGCAGTATTTT. It codes for CASKQGLTGTDTQYF. Drawing the rest from reference TRBV5-1 and TRBJ2-3, the complete variable domain is KAGVTQTPRYLIKTRGQQVTLSCSPISGHRSVSWYQQTPGQGLQFLFEYFSETQRNKGNFPGRFSGRQFSNSRSEMNVSTLELGDSALYLCASKQGLTGTDTQYFGPGTRLTVL.

On this clone itself: Other DNA sequences in this sample translate to the same CDR3. The rearrangement joins TRBV5-1 to TRBJ2-5; tentatively, D is TRBD2 (6 bases). Germline V gives CDR1 SGHRS, CDR2 YFSETQ. V was trimmed by 0 bases and J by 1 base, leaving 7 bases between them. The CDR3 is 14 residues long. CDR3 sequence: CASSLVGSQETQYF. As DNA, the CDR3 is TGCGCCAGCAGCTTGGTCGGGAGCCAAGAGACCCAGTACTTC.

The chain combines TRBV28 with TRBJ2-1, with D possibly matching TRBD2 (5 bases). This CDR3 has 13 residues. V lost 6 bases, J lost 4 bases, and 10 bases lay in between. Germline V gene lookup returns CDR1 MDHEN and CDR2 SYDVKM. CDR3 amino acids: CASRPRGYNEQFF. In DNA, the CDR3 is TGTGCCAGCAGACCACGAGGGTACAATGAGCAGTTCTTC.

The rearrangement links TRBV7-2 to TRBJ2-7; tentative D call: TRBD1 (6 bases). The CDR3 consists of 15 residues. V was clipped by 1 base and J by 1 base, with 11 bases between them. The V gene's germline CDR1 is SGHTA and CDR2 FQGNSA. CDR3: CASSLGRDKSYEQYF. CDR3 coding DNA: TGTGCCAGCAGCTTAGGCCGGGACAAGTCCTACGAGCAGTACTTC.

This chain uses TRBV27 with TRBJ2-7, with D perhaps matching TRBD1 (7 bases). CDR1 and CDR2 (germline): MNHEY, SMNVEV (reference sequence). CDR3 length equals 13 residues. V lost 6 bases, J lost 4 bases, and 13 bases lay in between. CDR3 in DNA: TGTGCCAGCAGACCGACAGGGACTTACGAGCAGTACTTC. Protein: CASRPTGTYEQYF.

This chain connects TRBV4-2 to TRBJ2-1; the match to TRBD2 covers 15 bases. The CDR3 has 16 amino acids. V shed 4 bases and J 7 bases; nucleotides not matched to a gene: 5. The germline CDR1 and CDR2 sequences are LGHNA and YNFKEQ. The CDR3 sequence is CASSPGLAGGYNEQFF. In DNA form, the CDR3 reads TGTGCCAGCAGCCCAGGACTAGCGGGGGGGTATAATGAGCAGTTCTTC.

The V call is TRBV6-2 or TRBV6-3, the J call TRBJ1-1; D gene unclear. This CDR3 is 17 amino acids long. The V end lost 1 base, the J end lost 0 bases, and 15 bases lay between the germline ends. Germline V gene data show CDR1 as MNHEY and CDR2 as SVGEGT. Here the CDR3 reads CASSYFFFSGLNTEAFF. The CDR3 bases are TGTGCCAGCAGTTACTTCTTCTTCAGCGGGTTGAACACTGAAGCTTTCTTT.

The chain couples TRBV6-1 to TRBJ2-1; D possibly corresponds to TRBD2 (6 bases). Germline CDR1 and CDR2: MNHNS and SASEGT. The CDR3 covers 12 residues. Trimming pared 2 bases from V and 8 bases from J, leaving 7 bases between. The CDR3 DNA is TGTGCCAGCAGTGAATGGGGGGATGAGCAGTTCTTC. Translating it yields CASSEWGDEQFF.

The V and J genes are TRBV4-1 and TRBJ1-5; D remains ambiguous. The CDR3 is 15 amino acids. CDR1 and CDR2 from the germline V gene are MGHRA and YSYEKL. Trimming pared 1 base from V and 4 bases from J, leaving 11 bases between. CDR3 DNA: TGCGCCAGCAGCCAAGTCATGGAGGGAAATCAGCCCCAGCATTTT. It codes for CASSQVMEGNQPQHF.

The J gene is TRBJ2-7, the V gene TRBV5-6; 10 bases map to TRBD1. V shed 3 bases and J 2 bases; nucleotides not matched to a gene: 8. The length of the CDR3 is 16 residues. Per germline, CDR1 SGHDT and CDR2 YYEEEE. As DNA, the CDR3 is TGTGCCAGCAGCTCACCAACCGGGACAGGGGCCTACGAGCAGTACTTC. Encoded protein: CASSSPTGTGAYEQYF.

This clone was counted a single time. The chain recombines TRBV6-2 or TRBV6-3 with TRBJ1-5, with D unclear. CDR1 MNHEY and CDR2 SVGEGT come from the germline V gene. Between the trimmed V and J ends, which lost 4 bases and 5 bases, there was a span of 21 bases. The CDR3 loop spans 17 amino acids. The CDR3 is CASSSANGGQRDQPQHF. The CDR3 DNA reads TGTGCCAGCAGTTCCGCCAACGGTGGGCAGCGGGATCAGCCCCAGCATTTT.

The chain joins TRBV9 to TRBJ1-1; a possible D gene is TRBD1 (5 bases). CDR1 is SGDLS, CDR2 YYNGEE, per germline. V gave up 2 bases and J gave up 5 bases, with 13 bases separating them. The CDR3 has 14 amino acids. The CDR3 region is CASSVEIYRTEAFF. The CDR3 nucleotides read TGTGCCAGCAGCGTCGAGATATACAGGACTGAAGCTTTCTTT.

The chain has TRBV10-2 and TRBJ1-2; the match to TRBD1 covers 8 bases. The CDR3 runs 14 residues. Trimming cost V 0 bases and J 5 bases; bases outside gene matches: 2. CDR1 is WSHSY, CDR2 SAAADI, per germline. CDR3 region: CASSESQGGYGYTF. The CDR3 coding sequence is TGCGCCAGCAGTGAGTCACAGGGGGGTTATGGCTACACCTTC.

The V and J genes are TRBV11-2 and TRBJ2-7; 10 bases are a match to TRBD2. Germline V gives CDR1 SGHAT, CDR2 FQNNGV. This CDR3 is 15 amino acids long. The J segment lost 2 bases and the V segment lost 3 bases, leaving 4 bases of the junction unmatched. This CDR3 is CASSFQRGGTYEQYF. As DNA, the CDR3 is TGTGCCAGCAGCTTCCAGCGGGGGGGAACCTACGAGCAGTACTTC.

V usage is TRBV7-2 and J usage is TRBJ1-2; 7 nucleotides match TRBD1. The V gene's germline CDR1 is SGHTA and CDR2 FQGNSA. Germline trimming cut 3 bases from V and 4 bases from J; bases unmatched to any gene: 5. The CDR3 is 14 amino acids. CDR3 sequence reads: CASSLTRQGYGYTF. The CDR3 DNA follows: TGTGCCAGCAGCTTGACTAGACAGGGCTATGGCTACACCTTC. The full variable domain, in which reference TRBV7-2 and TRBJ1-2 provide the parts outside the CDR3, is GAGVSQSPSNKVTEKGKDVELRCDPISGHTALYWYRQSLGQGLEFLIYFQGNSAPDKSGLPSDRFSAERTGGSVSTLTIQRTQQEDSAVYLCASSLTRQGYGYTFGSGTRLTVV.

The V gene is TRBV24-1, the J gene TRBJ1-6; 10 bases match TRBD1. V trimming: 4 bases; J trimming: 1 base; junction bases outside the gene matches: 15. The germline CDR1 and CDR2 sequences are KGHDR and SFDVKD. The CDR3 is made up of 21 amino acids. The CDR3 spells CATSDLDRGRVVGSYNSPLHF. The CDR3 DNA reads as TGTGCCACCAGTGACCTCGACAGGGGGCGCGTAGTCGGATCCTATAATTCACCCCTCCACTTT.

The chain couples TRBV3-1 (or the pseudogene TRBV3-2) to TRBJ2-3; 11 bases map to TRBD2. With V trimmed by 4 bases and J by 1 base, 7 bases remained unmatched. From germline, CDR1 is LGHDT and CDR2 YNNKEL (reference sequence). The CDR3 is 17 residues long. CDR3 loop: CASSLNSGGAGTDTQYF. The CDR3 nucleotides read TGTGCCAGCAGCCTTAATAGCGGGGGGGCCGGCACAGATACGCAGTATTTT.

The V call is TRBV11-2, the J call TRBJ1-4; D is unresolved. Trimming stripped 5 bases from V and 7 bases from J, with 11 bases between. Germline V gene data show CDR1 as SGHAT and CDR2 as FQNNGV. The CDR3 spans 13 residues. The CDR3 sequence: CASSLSTPEKLFF. The CDR3 DNA is TGTGCCAGCAGCCTCTCGACACCTGAAAAACTGTTTTTT.

The chain joins TRBV3-1 (or the pseudogene TRBV3-2) to TRBJ2-5; TRBD2 matches 7 bases. Trimming at V came to 3 bases and at J to 1 base, leaving 5 bases not matched to a gene. The CDR3 sequence is 15 residues long. Germline V gene lookup returns CDR1 LGHDT and CDR2 YNNKEL (reference sequence). CDR3 in DNA: TGTGCCAGCAGCCATTGGGCTAGCGGCCAAGAGACCCAGTACTTC. Translation: CASSHWASGQETQYF.